Listed below are T cell receptor beta chains from one sample, sequenced in a study of blood T cell repertoires in COVID-19. The assay was immunoSEQ multiplex PCR, and TCRdb's table has in-frame clones only and misses some. The sample consists of around 170,000 clones, about 84% of them appearing once. Material for sequencing was PBMCs or T cells enriched from blood (not recorded which). The origin of the receptors is a man aged 45-65 years who had recovered from COVID-19. CDR3s include the opening cysteine and the closing phenylalanine or tryptophan. The D gene is left open where the match is weak. Some rows mark clone size as missing; the rest say once, few, many or name a class of expanded clone.

TRBV11-2,TRBJ2-5,TRBD1,.,CASSSTGAETQYF,TGTGCCAGCAGCTCGACAGGGGCAGAGACCCAGTACTTC
TRBV6-5,TRBJ1-1,TRBD1,.,CASSSDRENTEAFF,TGTGCCAGCAGTTCGGACAGGGAGAACACTGAAGCTTTCTTT
TRBV11-3,TRBJ1-2,.,.,CASSFQRRGYTF,TGTGCCAGCAGCTTTCAGCGACGGGGCTACACCTTC
TRBV18,TRBJ1-2,TRBD1,few,CASSPGQGIYGYTF,TGTGCCAGCTCACCAGGACAGGGAATATATGGCTACACCTTC
TRBV24-1,TRBJ2-7,TRBD1,.,CATSDFQRDRRIYEQYF,TGTGCCACCAGTGATTTCCAACGGGACAGAAGAATATACGAGCAGTACTTC
TRBV28,TRBJ1-5,.,once,CASSVSFVSYNQPQHF,TGTGCCAGCAGTGTGTCCTTTGTGAGCTACAATCAGCCCCAGCATTTT
TRBV19,TRBJ1-2,.,.,CASSMSRTGYTF,TGTGCCAGTAGTATGTCTAGAACTGGCTACACCTTC
TRBV2,TRBJ1-5,TRBD1,few,CASAPTGQSNQPQHF,TGTGCCAGCGCACCGACGGGACAGAGCAATCAGCCCCAGCATTTT
TRBV19,TRBJ1-5,.,.,CAISPGGAYQPQHF,TGTGCCATATCACCGGGAGGCGCATATCAGCCCCAGCATTTT
TRBV19,TRBJ2-7,TRBD1,.,CASSYYRGRVTYRYF,TGTGCCAGTAGTTACTACAGGGGGCGCGTTACTTATCGGTACTTC
TRBV6-2/TRBV6-3,TRBJ2-7,TRBD1,.,CASSYSNDRGNEQYF,TGTGCCAGCAGTTACTCGAACGACAGGGGAAACGAGCAGTACTTC
TRBV7-9,TRBJ1-2,TRBD1,once,CASRGDRDGYTF,TGTGCCAGCAGAGGGGACAGGGATGGCTACACCTTC
TRBV6-5,TRBJ1-1,.,.,CAVHPLGGNTEAFF,TGTGCCGTCCACCCCCTGGGAGGGAACACTGAAGCTTTCTTT
TRBV11-2,TRBJ1-5,.,.,CASSPQANQPQHF,TGTGCCAGCAGCCCACAGGCGAATCAGCCCCAGCATTTT
TRBV14,TRBJ1-2,.,.,CASSQRLTGTDYGYTF,TGTGCCAGCAGCCAAAGGTTAACAGGGACCGACTATGGCTACACCTTC
TRBV6-5,TRBJ1-1,.,.,CASSYSQRGNTEAFF,TGTGCCAGCAGTTACTCTCAGCGGGGGAACACTGAAGCTTTCTTT
TRBV2,TRBJ1-2,.,.,CASSDGAGYGYTF,TGTGCCAGCAGTGACGGTGCGGGCTATGGCTACACCTTC
TRBV9,TRBJ1-4,.,.,CASSVYSSNEKLFF,TGTGCCAGCAGCGTATACAGTTCTAATGAAAAACTGTTTTTT
TRBV3-1/TRBV3-2,TRBJ2-5,.,.,CASSQGGRQETQYF,TGTGCCAGCAGCCAAGGGGGCCGTCAAGAGACCCAGTACTTC
TRBV27,TRBJ2-7,.,.,CASSGQMGQYEQYF,TGTGCCAGCAGTGGACAGATGGGCCAGTACGAGCAGTACTTC
TRBV7-8,TRBJ1-4,TRBD1,.,CASSVDRGSEKLFF,TGTGCCAGCAGCGTCGACAGGGGGAGTGAAAAACTGTTTTTT
TRBV6-5,TRBJ1-5,TRBD1,.,CASSEGQSNQPQHF,TGTGCCAGCAGCGAGGGACAGAGCAATCAGCCCCAGCATTTT
TRBV13,TRBJ2-1,.,.,CASSLGGVQGPDEQFF,TGTGCCAGCAGCTTAGGAGGGGTCCAGGGGCCCGATGAGCAGTTCTTC
TRBV7-9,TRBJ2-3,TRBD2,.,CASSLLSGLAATDTQYF,TGTGCCAGCAGCTTACTCTCTGGGCTAGCGGCCACAGATACGCAGTATTTT
TRBV5-1,TRBJ1-6,.,few,CASRLDRSDHSPLHF,TGCGCCAGCCGTCTTGACAGGAGCGATCATTCACCCCTCCACTTT
TRBV4-1,TRBJ2-3,.,once,CASRGRTDTQYF,TGCGCCAGCAGGGGGCGCACAGATACGCAGTATTTT
TRBV30,TRBJ1-6,.,.,CAYHAPGRSYNSPLHF,TGTGCGTACCATGCGCCAGGTCGCTCCTATAATTCACCCCTCCACTTT
TRBV7-2,TRBJ2-7,TRBD1,.,CASSSSGTGLVKQYF,TGTGCCAGCAGCTCATCCGGGACAGGGCTTGTCAAGCAGTACTTC
TRBV3-1/TRBV3-2,TRBJ2-1,TRBD1,.,CASRNRGYIDEQFF,TGTGCCAGCCGGAACAGGGGGTATATCGATGAGCAGTTCTTC